The 17 T cell receptor beta chains reported below all come from one sample, sequenced in a study of blood T cell repertoires in COVID-19 (TCRdb year 2020). The library was generated by the immunoSEQ multiplex PCR assay. Sourced from immuneACCESS, this table was stored by TCRdb with only in-frame sequences that have V and J called. A share of the clones is absent; for the studies checked, an unresolved V gene accounts for under half, and the remainder has no known explanation. The sample contains about 180,000 clones, nearly 90% of them found a single time. The top ten constitute about 2.2% of the sample. What was sequenced was PBMCs or T cells enriched from blood (not recorded which). All receptors derive from a woman in her forties with acute COVID-19.

The rearrangement links TRBV6-5 to TRBJ1-5, with a tentative D call TRBD1 (6 bases). In germline, CDR1 is MNHEY, CDR2 SVGAGI. The CDR3 is 16 residues long. V shed 4 bases and J shed 0 bases, with 13 bases lying between them. The CDR3 sequence is CASSSRLDSSNQPQHF. The CDR3 coding sequence is TGTGCCAGCAGTTCCAGACTGGACAGTAGCAATCAGCCCCAGCATTTT.

This sequence joins TRBV19 and TRBJ2-2; maybe TRBD2 (6 bases). V lost 0 bases and J lost 9, with 20 bases in between. CDR3 length: 17 amino acids. CDR1 and CDR2 (germline): LNHDA, SQIVND (reference sequence). DNA of the CDR3: TGTGCCAGTAGTATAGATCTATCCGGGGGAATAGGCCGGGAGCTGTTTTTT. It is translated as CASSIDLSGGIGRELFF.

The V and J genes are TRBV5-4 and TRBJ2-3, with D possibly TRBD2 on 6 matching bases. Germline loops: CDR1 SGHNT, CDR2 YYREEE (reference sequence). The CDR3 consists of 16 residues. V was shortened by 2 bases and J by 4 bases, with 17 bases between the two germline ends. The CDR3 loop is CASSFSFERAADTQYF. CDR3 sequence (DNA): TGTGCCAGCAGCTTTTCCTTCGAGCGGGCCGCAGATACGCAGTATTTT.

V and J are TRBV5-6 and TRBJ2-7, with TRBD1 as a possible D gene (6 bases). The V gene's germline CDR1 is SGHDT and CDR2 YYEEEE. V was clipped by 4 bases and J by 1 base, with 9 bases between them. The CDR3 totals 13 residues. The chain's CDR3 is CASSAGQSYEQYF. The CDR3 nucleotides are TGTGCCAGCAGCGCTGGACAGTCCTACGAGCAGTACTTC. The full variable domain, with the rest looked up from reference TRBV5-6 and TRBJ2-7, is DAGVTQSPTHLIKTRGQQVTLRCSPKSGHDTVSWYQQALGQGPQFIFQYYEEEERQRGNFPDRFSGHQFPNYSSELNVNALLLGDSALYLCASSAGQSYEQYFGPGTRLTVT.

The gene calls are TRBV30 and TRBJ2-5; D remains ambiguous. Germline V gene sequence: CDR1 GTSNPN, CDR2 SVGIG (reference sequence). The V gene lost 0 bases and the J gene lost 5 bases, with 4 bases spanning the gap. The CDR3 is 11 amino acids. CDR3 sequence: CAWSVVETQYF. CDR3 coding DNA: TGTGCCTGGAGTGTCGTGGAGACCCAGTACTTC.

J is TRBJ1-1 and V is TRBV27; D might be TRBD1 (5 bases). The CDR3 consists of 14 residues. With 6 bases removed from V and 4 bases from J, the gap between germline ends came to 15 bases. Germline V lookup: CDR1 MNHEY, CDR2 SMNVEV (reference sequence). The CDR3 bases are TGTGCCAGCAGGCTCGTGGGGGGGGGCACTGAAGCTTTCTTT. Translating gives CASRLVGGGTEAFF.

This clone was recorded once. The chain links TRBV30 to TRBJ1-4, with D possibly matching TRBD1 (5 bases). V was clipped by 3 bases and J by 5 bases, with 19 bases between them. The CDR3 length is 16 residues. CDR1 is GTSNPN, CDR2 SVGIG, per germline (reference sequence). CDR3 nucleotides: TGTGCCTGGAGCAGGGCAAGTTTGGGGGGGAATGAAAAACTGTTTTTT. It is translated as CAWSRASLGGNEKLFF.

The chain couples TRBV20-1 to TRBJ2-7; a weak D match, TRBD2 (5 bases). The CDR3 runs to 15 residues. CDR1 and CDR2 from the germline V gene are DFQATT and SNEGSKA (reference sequence). The V gene lost 3 bases and the J gene lost 6 bases, with 21 bases spanning the gap. CDR3 nucleotides: TGCAGTGCTAGTATCGGGGTGGGCACCCCTCGCGAGCAGTACTTC. The encoded protein is CSASIGVGTPREQYF.

This sequence joins TRBV25-1 and TRBJ2-7; 11 bases map to TRBD1. CDR3 length equals 13 residues. Losses at the gene ends were 6 bases for V and 4 bases for J; bases not matched to a gene: 2. In germline, CDR1 is MGHDK, CDR2 SYGVNS. CDR3: CASRDRGPYEQYF. CDR3 DNA: TGTGCCAGCAGGGACAGGGGGCCTTACGAGCAGTACTTC.

V is TRBV3-1 (or the pseudogene TRBV3-2) and J is TRBJ2-3; a possible D gene is TRBD2 (5 bases). The CDR3 runs to 17 residues. The germline V and J ends were trimmed by 0 bases and 1 base, with 14 bases remaining between them. Germline CDR1 LGHDT, CDR2 YNNKEL (reference sequence). The CDR3 region has the DNA TGTGCCAGCAGCCAAGAATCGACCGCGGGCGGCACAGATACGCAGTATTTT. This gives the protein CASSQESTAGGTDTQYF.

The chain combines TRBV24-1 with TRBJ2-3; TRBD2 might be the D (6 bases). V shed 4 bases and J shed 4 bases, with 11 bases lying between them. Germline-derived CDR1 and CDR2 are KGHDR and SFDVKD. The CDR3 contains 14 residues. CDR3 DNA: TGTGCCACCAGTGAACGCGGGGAATCAGATACGCAGTATTTT. Its protein is CATSERGESDTQYF.

This sequence joins TRBV12-3 or TRBV12-4 and TRBJ1-2; tentatively, D is TRBD1 (5 bases). The V end lost 6 bases, the J end lost 8 bases, and 13 bases lay between the germline ends. This CDR3 has 12 residues. In DNA, the CDR3 is TGTGCCAGCAGGCAGGGATCTCACGGCTACACCTTC. Translation: CASRQGSHGYTF.

This clone turned up a few times. J is TRBJ2-7 and V is TRBV7-8, with D possibly TRBD1 on 5 matching bases. V was trimmed by 5 bases and J by 4 bases, leaving 18 bases between them. The V gene's germline CDR1 is SGHVS and CDR2 FQNEAQ. The CDR3 is 15 residues long. CDR3 sequence (DNA): TGTGCCAGCAGCCCACGTTCGGCCAGGGTTTACGAGCAGTACTTC. This encodes CASSPRSARVYEQYF.

The chain links TRBV18 to TRBJ2-3, with D perhaps matching TRBD2 (7 bases). This CDR3 spans 16 amino acids. Germline loops: CDR1 KGHSH, CDR2 LQKENI. Trimming cost V 3 bases and J 3 bases, with 16 bases left between them. The CDR3 DNA reads as TGTGCCAGCTCACCGTCGGCGGGGGCCGGGACAGATACGCAGTATTTT. Its protein product is CASSPSAGAGTDTQYF.

The rearrangement links TRBV28 to TRBJ1-1; a possible D gene is TRBD1 (6 bases). The CDR3 runs to 14 residues. Germline V gene data show CDR1 as MDHEN and CDR2 as SYDVKM. V lost 5 bases and J lost 6, with 16 bases in between. The CDR3 protein is CASSPWGGASEAFF. In nucleotides, the CDR3 is TGTGCCAGCAGTCCCTGGGGGGGCGCGTCTGAAGCTTTCTTT.

The chain combines TRBV2 with TRBJ1-1; the D is unclear. CDR1 and CDR2 from the germline V gene are SNHLY and FYNNEI. The CDR3 sequence is 13 residues long. V was trimmed by 9 bases and J by 7 bases, leaving 18 bases between them. The DNA of the CDR3 is TGTGCCAGACCGGGAGGCCCCCGGGGTGAAGCTTTCTTT. Translating gives CARPGGPRGEAFF.

The chain recombines TRBV2 with TRBJ2-3; 9 positions match TRBD1. Germline lookup yields CDR1 SNHLY and CDR2 FYNNEI. The CDR3 extends over 15 amino acids. V trimming: 5 bases; J trimming: 2 bases; junction bases outside the gene matches: 5. The CDR3 loop reads CASSRQGGPTDTQYF. CDR3 DNA sequence: TGTGCCAGCAGTCGACAGGGGGGGCCCACAGATACGCAGTATTTT.